Presented here are 9 T cell receptor beta chains from one specimen sequenced in a study of blood T cells in healthy people across ages. The authors ran a second PCR of 7 to 11 cycles using a sample-barcoded 5' primer and a J-beta primer mix. Each CDR3 protein is one row after TCRdb ran MiXCR on the 5' RACE reads. This sample carries 600,000 to 900,000 distinct CDR3 sequences, more than 25% of them seen once, and the ten largest clones take around 2.9%. Another study also made use of these data, one on T cells of mothers and their children.

Sequencing was carried out using blood. Every receptor here comes from a boy aged 5-17 years in good health.

The CDR3 DNA follows: TGTGCCAGCAGTTTAGTGGAAGGCGGGACTGAAGCTTTCTTT. Encoded protein: CASSLVEGGTEAFF. The chain is built from TRBV12-3 or TRBV12-4 and TRBJ1-1; D ambiguous. Between the trimmed V and J ends, which lost 1 base and 5 bases, there was a span of 11 bases. The CDR3 sequence is 14 residues long.

This CDR3 reads CATSRAGGPNHEQFF. CDR3 sequence (DNA): TGTGCCACCAGCAGAGCTGGGGGGCCCAATCATGAGCAGTTCTTC. The chain uses TRBV15 and TRBJ2-1; D possibly matches TRBD1 or TRBD2 (6 bases each). The V end was cut by 1 base, the J end by 8 bases, with 15 bases between. From germline, CDR1 is LNHNV and CDR2 YYDKDF (reference sequence). This CDR3 region has 15 residues.

This clonotype was detected many times. J is TRBJ2-7 and V is TRBV7-6; 7 bases map to TRBD1. The germline V gene has CDR1 SGHVS and CDR2 FNYEAQ. The CDR3 sequence is 15 residues long. V dropped 5 bases and J dropped 3; count of bases not matched to a gene: 10. In nucleotides, the CDR3 is TGTGCCAGCAGCGCCGAGGACAGGCCCTTCTACGAGCAGTACTTC. Its translation: CASSAEDRPFYEQYF.

The CDR3 DNA follows: TGTGCCAGCACCCCCCCAGGGGGTCAGCCCCAGCATTTT. The encoded protein is CASTPPGGQPQHF. The chain employs TRBV6-6 and TRBJ1-5; 7 bases are a match to TRBD1. CDR1 MNHNY and CDR2 SVGAGI come from the germline V gene (reference sequence). V lost 7 bases, J lost 6 bases, and 6 bases stayed unmatched. The CDR3 is made up of 13 amino acids.

This clonotype was picked up a small number of times. The genes are TRBV15 and TRBJ2-1; 10 nucleotides align to TRBD2. Germline CDR1 and CDR2: LNHNV and YYDKDF (reference sequence). The trim removed 1 base at V and 0 bases at J, leaving 6 bases unmatched. CDR3 length: 18 amino acids. The CDR3 sequence: CATSRGGSGGSSYNEQFF. CDR3 nucleotides: TGTGCCACCAGCAGAGGTGGTAGCGGGGGGAGCTCCTACAATGAGCAGTTCTTC. The whole variable domain, remainder taken from reference TRBV15 and TRBJ2-1, is DAMVIQNPRYQVTQFGKPVTLSCSQTLNHNVMYWYQQKSSQAPKLLFHYYDKDFNNEADTPDNFQSRRPNTSFCFLDIRSPGLGDTAMYLCATSRGGSGGSSYNEQFFGPGTRLTVL.

V gene TRBV27 combines with J gene TRBJ1-2; 7 bases match TRBD1. Germline CDR1 reads MNHEY; CDR2 reads SMNVEV (reference sequence). The CDR3 extends over 15 amino acids. V trimming: 5 bases; J trimming: 4 bases; junction bases outside the gene matches: 10. The CDR3 sequence is CASSERGQLGYGYTF. DNA for the CDR3: TGTGCCAGCAGTGAACGGGGACAGCTGGGCTATGGCTACACCTTC.

This clonotype appeared a few times. One end of the junction does not line up with germline, which may come from a read error. The chain combines TRBV12-3 or TRBV12-4 with TRBJ2-1, with TRBD1 matching over 11 bases. The CDR3 is 17 amino acids. CDR3 sequence (DNA): TGTGCCAGCAGTCCCCAGGGACAGGGGGTTCGGGACAATGAGCGGTTCTTC. As protein: CASSPQGQGVRDNERFF.

In its sample, this clonotype was seen a few times. At one boundary the junction diverges from the germline segment, which might be a read error. The V and J genes are TRBV20-1 and TRBJ2-1, with TRBD2 as a possible D gene (6 bases). Germline assignment: CDR1 DFQATT and CDR2 SNEGSKA (reference sequence). The CDR3 extends over 13 amino acids. In nucleotides, the CDR3 is TGCAGTGCGGGTGGCGGGGTGTCCTACGAGCAGTGCTTC. It encodes CSAGGGVSYEQCF.

J is TRBJ2-1 and V is TRBV2, with 14 bases lining up with TRBD2. Trimming cost V 10 bases and J 8 bases; bases outside gene matches: 7. This CDR3 region has 14 residues. The V gene's germline CDR1 is SNHLY and CDR2 FYNNEI. For the CDR3, the DNA is TGTGCCATCCCCGGGACTAGCGGGGGCGATGAGCAGTTCTTC. Translated: CAIPGTSGGDEQFF.